This T cell receptor beta chain appears in the sequencing data of a study of blood T cell repertoires in COVID-19. Study information: Sites in the United States, Italy and Spain provided acute and convalescent COVID-19 samples. T cells, B-cell-depleted T cells, or PBMCs supplied cDNA or gDNA.

In the authors' workflow: Researchers report that nucleated cell counts were estimated from reference gene primer amplification. Libraries were prepared by immunoSEQ multiplex PCR; TCRdb keeps only in-frame clonotypes and omits some of them. That table gives V, J and clone size, and the DNA gave D and trimming. The sample contains 28,000 or so clones, about 90% of which appear only once. Trimming removed 5 bases from V and 3 bases from J, with 11 bases in between. Germline loops: CDR1 MNHEY, CDR2 SVGAGI. This CDR3 has 13 amino acids. J is TRBJ2-7 and V is TRBV6-5; possibly TRBD1 for D (5 bases). The TCR sequence derives from a human donor in a cohort sampled during active COVID-19. Sequencing was done on a sample of peripheral blood. This CDR3 is CASSTGQVYEQYF. As DNA, the CDR3 is TGTGCCAGCAGTACCGGACAAGTCTACGAGCAGTACTTC.